The 8 T cell receptor beta chains below all came from one sample that was sequenced in a study of Ad26.COV2.S vaccination and SARS-CoV-2 variants. Assay: immunoSEQ multiplex PCR; the TCRdb copy retains only in-frame clones and omits some. This sample has about 500,000 clones, with 89% found just once. Treatment given: 15 to 20 received Ad26.COV2.S at low or high dose, single or two shots; about 5 received placebo; per-sample allocation not given. Specimens were obtained on day 63 following the first vaccine or placebo injection. The sample was peripheral blood, taken in a trial of Ad26.COV2.S vaccine versus placebo. The source of these receptors is a person between 18 and 65 years old who received the Ad26.COV2.S COVID-19 vaccine or a placebo.

The chain combines TRBV5-1 with TRBJ1-1; TRBD1 might be the D (5 bases). The CDR3 length is 19 residues. V was cut by 4 bases and J by 0 bases, with 25 bases left in between. CDR1 and CDR2 (germline): SGHRS, YFSETQ. The chain's CDR3 is CASSRVPMGGTPMNTEAFF. The CDR3 DNA follows: TGCGCCAGCAGCCGAGTTCCGATGGGGGGGACTCCGATGAACACTGAAGCTTTCTTT.

This chain connects TRBV4-3 to TRBJ2-3, with 9 bases matching TRBD2. The CDR3 length is 16 residues. V shed 4 bases, J shed 2 bases, and the junction held 7 bases outside the gene matches. Per germline, CDR1 LGHNA and CDR2 YSLEER. The DNA for the CDR3 is TGCGCCAGCAGCCTCGGGCGGGGGGGGAACACAGATACGCAGTATTTT. Protein: CASSLGRGGNTDTQYF.

This clone was seen a few times. This chain joins TRBV4-2 and TRBJ2-7, with D perhaps TRBD1 (5 bases). CDR1 and CDR2 from the germline V gene are LGHNA and YNFKEQ. This CDR3 contains 15 residues. V was pared by 3 bases and J by 1 base, with 13 bases between. The CDR3 DNA reads TGTGCCAGCAGCCAGGGCGACACAGGTTCCTACGAGCAGTACTTC. It is translated as CASSQGDTGSYEQYF.

This chain's CDR3 is CASSFSESRYNEQFF. In DNA, the CDR3 is TGCGCCAGCAGCTTCAGCGAGAGCCGCTACAATGAGCAGTTCTTC. J is TRBJ2-1 and V is TRBV4-1; D unresolved. Trimming removed 5 bases from V and 3 bases from J, with 14 bases in between. Germline V lookup: CDR1 MGHRA, CDR2 YSYEKL. The CDR3 sequence is 15 residues long.

The chain recombines TRBV7-9 with TRBJ1-4, with D perhaps TRBD1 (5 bases). Per the germline V gene, CDR1 is SEHNR and CDR2 is FQNEAQ (reference sequence). Trimming stripped 3 bases from V and 7 bases from J, with 12 bases between. The CDR3 consists of 14 residues. This chain's CDR3 is CASSLGEVGEKLFF. CDR3 DNA sequence: TGTGCCAGCAGCTTGGGGGAGGTTGGTGAAAAACTGTTTTTT.

This chain uses TRBV7-3 with TRBJ1-3; 8 nucleotides match TRBD1. In germline, CDR1 is SGHTA, CDR2 FQGTGA. The CDR3 sequence is 15 residues long. With 5 bases clipped from V and 0 bases from J, the junction kept 3 bases outside the gene matches. CDR3 residues: CASSLTGGSGNTIYF. CDR3 DNA sequence: TGTGCCAGCAGCCTCACAGGGGGCTCTGGAAACACCATATATTTT.

V and J are TRBV4-1 and TRBJ1-3, with D hard to call. V lost 1 base and J 0 bases, leaving 7 bases between the germline ends. CDR1 and CDR2 from the germline V gene are MGHRA and YSYEKL. The CDR3 consists of 15 residues. The CDR3 DNA reads TGCGCCAGCAGCCAAGGCCGTAGCTCTGGAAACACCATATATTTT. The encoded protein is CASSQGRSSGNTIYF.

This chain uses TRBV9 with TRBJ1-6; TRBD1 might be the D (6 bases). V lost 8 bases and J lost 9, with 18 bases in between. The CDR3 is 14 residues long. Germline values: CDR1 SGDLS, CDR2 YYNGEE. For the CDR3, the DNA is TGTGCCAGTCATAGGGGGGTCCGGGGTTCACCCCTCCACTTT. Translation gives CASHRGVRGSPLHF.